What follows is one TCR beta chain and its context. Germline V gene lookup returns CDR1 SGHTA and CDR2 FQGTGA. V was pared by 6 bases and J by 8 bases, with 11 bases between. There are 13 residues in the CDR3. These data come from a study of blood T cell repertoires in COVID-19. The overall study: Samples of COVID-19 (acute and convalescent) were obtained from the United States, Italy and Spain. T cells, B-cell-depleted T cells, or PBMCs supplied cDNA or gDNA.

Study processing details: It was from reference gene primer amplification that nucleated cell counts were estimated. Profiled with immunoSEQ multiplex PCR; TCRdb holds only in-frame clones, not every one. From that table come the V and J calls and clone size; the DNA was used to work out D and trimming. Of under 350,000 clones listed, 85% to 90% were seen once; the top ten hold approximately 4%. Sequencing was performed on peripheral blood. The rearrangement links TRBV7-3 to TRBJ1-6; the D gene is possibly TRBD1 (5 bases). This clonotype originated in a man younger than 35 with active or convalescent COVID-19. The CDR3 sequence: CASSQGLDSPLHF. The CDR3 nucleotides read TGTGCCAGCAGTCAGGGATTGGATTCACCCCTCCACTTT. The whole variable domain, remainder taken from reference TRBV7-3 and TRBJ1-6, is GAGVSQTPSNKVTEKGKYVELRCDPISGHTALYWYRQSLGQGPEFLIYFQGTGAADDSGLPNDRFFAVRPEGSVSTLKIQRTERGDSAVYLCASSQGLDSPLHFGNGTRLTVT.